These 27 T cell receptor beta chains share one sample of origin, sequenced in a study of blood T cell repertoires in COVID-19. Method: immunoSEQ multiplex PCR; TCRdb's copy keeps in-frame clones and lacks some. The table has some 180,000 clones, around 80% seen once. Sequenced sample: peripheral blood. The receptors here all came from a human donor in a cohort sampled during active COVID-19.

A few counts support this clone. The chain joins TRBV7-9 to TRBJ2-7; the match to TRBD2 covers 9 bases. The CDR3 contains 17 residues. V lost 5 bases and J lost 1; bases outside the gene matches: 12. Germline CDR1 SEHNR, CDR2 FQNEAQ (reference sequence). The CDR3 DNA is TGTGCCAGCAGCGTACCATCTGGGGCGGGAGGGTCCTACGAGCAGTACTTC. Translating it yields CASSVPSGAGGSYEQYF.

CDR3 amino acids: CASSSLSQATGITGYTF. CDR3 DNA: TGTGCCAGCTCATCCCTATCTCAAGCGACAGGGATCACTGGCTACACCTTC. This chain links TRBV18 with TRBJ1-2; TRBD1 aligns across 7 bases. The CDR3 consists of 17 residues. V shed 5 bases and J 7 bases; nucleotides not matched to a gene: 19. Looked up from germline, CDR1 is KGHSH and CDR2 is LQKENI.

The CDR3 sequence is CASRRGGVYYGYTF. DNA for the CDR3: TGTGCCAGCAGACGAGGAGGGGTTTACTATGGCTACACCTTC. The V call is TRBV27, the J call TRBJ1-2; the D gene is possibly TRBD1 (5 bases). This CDR3 spans 14 amino acids. V was pared by 6 bases and J by 3 bases, with 14 bases between. Germline V gene data show CDR1 as MNHEY and CDR2 as SMNVEV (reference sequence).

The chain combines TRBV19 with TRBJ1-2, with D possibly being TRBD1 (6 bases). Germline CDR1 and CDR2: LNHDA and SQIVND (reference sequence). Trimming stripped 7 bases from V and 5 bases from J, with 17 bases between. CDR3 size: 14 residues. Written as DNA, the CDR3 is TGTGCCAGTACCCCGGTTGGGCAGGGGTATGGCTACACCTTC. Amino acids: CASTPVGQGYGYTF.

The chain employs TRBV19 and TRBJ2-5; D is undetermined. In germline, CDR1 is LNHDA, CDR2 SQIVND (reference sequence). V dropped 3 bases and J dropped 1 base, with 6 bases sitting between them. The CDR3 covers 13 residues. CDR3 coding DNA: TGTGCCAGTAGTATTGTCAGCCAAGAGACCCAGTACTTC. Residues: CASSIVSQETQYF.

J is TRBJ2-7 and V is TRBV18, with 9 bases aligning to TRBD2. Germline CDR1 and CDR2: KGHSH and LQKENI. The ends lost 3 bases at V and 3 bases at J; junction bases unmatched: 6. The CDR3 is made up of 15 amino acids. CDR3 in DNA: TGTGCCAGCTCACCCCGGAGGACTAGCGACTACGAGCAGTACTTC. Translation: CASSPRRTSDYEQYF.

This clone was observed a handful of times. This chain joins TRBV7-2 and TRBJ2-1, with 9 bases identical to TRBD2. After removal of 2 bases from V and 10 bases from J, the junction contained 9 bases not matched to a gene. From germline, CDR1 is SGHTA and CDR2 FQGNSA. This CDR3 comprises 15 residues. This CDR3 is CASSLFMVAGDEQFF. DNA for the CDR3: TGTGCCAGCAGCTTATTCATGGTAGCGGGAGACGAGCAGTTCTTC.

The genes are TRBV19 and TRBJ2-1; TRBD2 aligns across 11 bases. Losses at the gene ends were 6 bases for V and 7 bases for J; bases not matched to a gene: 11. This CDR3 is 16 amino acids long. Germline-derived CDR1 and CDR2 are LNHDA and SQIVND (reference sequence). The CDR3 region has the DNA TGTGCCAGTAGCCCAAATGGGGCTAGCGGGAGGAATGAGCAGTTCTTC. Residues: CASSPNGASGRNEQFF.

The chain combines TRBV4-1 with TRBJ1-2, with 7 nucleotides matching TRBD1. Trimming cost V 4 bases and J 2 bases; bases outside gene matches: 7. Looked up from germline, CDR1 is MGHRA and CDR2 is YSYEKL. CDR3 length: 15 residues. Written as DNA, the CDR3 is TGCGCCAGCAGCCTTCAGACAGGGAACAACTATGGCTACACCTTC. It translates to CASSLQTGNNYGYTF.

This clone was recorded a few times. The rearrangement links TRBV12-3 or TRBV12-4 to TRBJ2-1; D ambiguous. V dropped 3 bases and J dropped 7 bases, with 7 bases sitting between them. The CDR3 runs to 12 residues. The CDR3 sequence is CASSLFGNEQFF. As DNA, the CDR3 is TGTGCCAGCAGTTTGTTCGGTAATGAGCAGTTCTTC.

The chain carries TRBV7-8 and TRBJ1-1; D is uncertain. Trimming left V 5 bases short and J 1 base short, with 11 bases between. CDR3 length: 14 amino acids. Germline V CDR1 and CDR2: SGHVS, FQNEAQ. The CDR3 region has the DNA TGTGCCAGCAGCACGGAACAGAGGAACACTGAAGCTTTCTTT. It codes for CASSTEQRNTEAFF.

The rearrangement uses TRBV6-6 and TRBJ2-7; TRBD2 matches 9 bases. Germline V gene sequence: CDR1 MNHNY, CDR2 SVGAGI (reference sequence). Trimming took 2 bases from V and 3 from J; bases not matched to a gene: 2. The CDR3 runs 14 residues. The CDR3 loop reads CASSYGREGYEQYF. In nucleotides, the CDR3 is TGTGCCAGCAGTTACGGGCGGGAGGGCTACGAGCAGTACTTC.

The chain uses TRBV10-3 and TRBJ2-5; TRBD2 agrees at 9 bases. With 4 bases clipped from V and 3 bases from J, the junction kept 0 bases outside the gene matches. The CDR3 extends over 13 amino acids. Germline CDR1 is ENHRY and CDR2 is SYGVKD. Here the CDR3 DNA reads TGTGCCATCAGTGGACTAGCGGAAGAGACCCAGTACTTC. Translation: CAISGLAEETQYF.

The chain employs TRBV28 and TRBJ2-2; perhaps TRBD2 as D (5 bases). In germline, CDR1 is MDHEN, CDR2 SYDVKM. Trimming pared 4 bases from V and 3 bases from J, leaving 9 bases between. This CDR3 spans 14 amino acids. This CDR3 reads CASSSGLHTGELFF. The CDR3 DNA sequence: TGTGCCAGCAGTTCTGGACTGCACACCGGGGAGCTGTTTTTT. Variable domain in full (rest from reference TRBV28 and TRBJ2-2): DVKVTQSSRYLVKRTGEKVFLECVQDMDHENMFWYRQDPGLGLRLIYFSYDVKMKEKGDIPEGYSVSREKKERFSLILESASTNQTSMYLCASSSGLHTGELFFGEGSRLTVL.

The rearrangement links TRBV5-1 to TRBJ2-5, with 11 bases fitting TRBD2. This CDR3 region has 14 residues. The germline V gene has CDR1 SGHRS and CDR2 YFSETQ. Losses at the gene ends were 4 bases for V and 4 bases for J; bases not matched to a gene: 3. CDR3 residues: CASSNLAGGETQYF. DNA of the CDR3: TGCGCCAGCAGCAACCTAGCGGGGGGAGAGACCCAGTACTTC.

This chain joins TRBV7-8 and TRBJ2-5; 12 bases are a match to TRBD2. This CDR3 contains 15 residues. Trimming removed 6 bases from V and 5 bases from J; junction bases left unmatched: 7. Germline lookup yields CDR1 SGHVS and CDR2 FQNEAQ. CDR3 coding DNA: TGTGCCAGCAGAACTAGCGGGAGGCAGTGGGAGACCCAGTACTTC. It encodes CASRTSGRQWETQYF.

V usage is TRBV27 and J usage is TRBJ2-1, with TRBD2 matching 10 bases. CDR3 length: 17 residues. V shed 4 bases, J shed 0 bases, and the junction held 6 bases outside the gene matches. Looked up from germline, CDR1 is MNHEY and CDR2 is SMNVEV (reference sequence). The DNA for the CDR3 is TGTGCCAGCAGTTCCATGACTAGCGGGTTCTCCTACAATGAGCAGTTCTTC. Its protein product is CASSSMTSGFSYNEQFF.

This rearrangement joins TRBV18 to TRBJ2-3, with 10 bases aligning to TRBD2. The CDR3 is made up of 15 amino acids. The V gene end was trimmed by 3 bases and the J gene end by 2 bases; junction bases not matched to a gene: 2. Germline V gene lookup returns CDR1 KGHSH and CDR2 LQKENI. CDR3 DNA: TGTGCCAGCTCACCTCTAGCGGGAGTCACAGATACGCAGTATTTT. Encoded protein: CASSPLAGVTDTQYF.

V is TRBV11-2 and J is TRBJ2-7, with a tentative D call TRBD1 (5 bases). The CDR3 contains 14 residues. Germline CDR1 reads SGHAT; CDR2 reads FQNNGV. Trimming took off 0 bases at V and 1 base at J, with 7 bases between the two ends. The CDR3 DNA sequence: TGTGCCAGCAGCTTAGATACAGGTTCCTACGAGCAGTACTTC. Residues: CASSLDTGSYEQYF.

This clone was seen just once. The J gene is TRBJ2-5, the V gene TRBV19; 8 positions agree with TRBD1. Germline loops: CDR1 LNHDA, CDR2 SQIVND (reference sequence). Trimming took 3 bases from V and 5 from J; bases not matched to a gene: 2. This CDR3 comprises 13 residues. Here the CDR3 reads CASSIRQGETQYF. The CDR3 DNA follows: TGTGCCAGTAGTATTAGACAGGGGGAGACCCAGTACTTC.

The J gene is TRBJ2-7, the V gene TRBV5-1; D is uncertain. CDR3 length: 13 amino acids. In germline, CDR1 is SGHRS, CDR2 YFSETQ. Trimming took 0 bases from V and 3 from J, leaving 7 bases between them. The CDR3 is CASSLAEFYEQYF. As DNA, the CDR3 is TGCGCCAGCAGCTTGGCGGAGTTCTACGAGCAGTACTTC.

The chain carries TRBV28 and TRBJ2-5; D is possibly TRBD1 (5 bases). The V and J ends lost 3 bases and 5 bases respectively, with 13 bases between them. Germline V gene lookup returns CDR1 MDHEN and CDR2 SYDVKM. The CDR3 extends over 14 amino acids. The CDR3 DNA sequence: TGTGCCAGCAGTTTTAGGGCAGGGCAGGAGACCCAGTACTTC. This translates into CASSFRAGQETQYF.

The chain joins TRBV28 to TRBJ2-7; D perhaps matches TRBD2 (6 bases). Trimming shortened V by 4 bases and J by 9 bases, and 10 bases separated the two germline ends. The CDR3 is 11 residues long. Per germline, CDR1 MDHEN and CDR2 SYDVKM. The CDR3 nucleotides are TGTGCCAGCAGTTGGGGGGTTGGGCAGTACTTC. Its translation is CASSWGVGQYF.

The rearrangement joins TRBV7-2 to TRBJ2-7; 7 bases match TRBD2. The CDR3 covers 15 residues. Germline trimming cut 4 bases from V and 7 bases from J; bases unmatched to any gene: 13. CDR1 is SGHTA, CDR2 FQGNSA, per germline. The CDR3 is CASSSRTGGVYEQYF. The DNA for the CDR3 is TGTGCCAGCAGCTCACGGACGGGAGGTGTGTATGAGCAGTACTTC.

CDR3 coding DNA: TGTGCCAGCAGCTCGAGCGGGAGCCCAGGGACCCAGTACTTC. It is translated as CASSSSGSPGTQYF. V is TRBV9 and J is TRBJ2-5; 8 bases agree with TRBD2. The CDR3 is 14 residues long. Unmatched junction bases numbered 9, after V lost 4 bases and J lost 7 bases. Germline CDR1 is SGDLS and CDR2 is YYNGEE.

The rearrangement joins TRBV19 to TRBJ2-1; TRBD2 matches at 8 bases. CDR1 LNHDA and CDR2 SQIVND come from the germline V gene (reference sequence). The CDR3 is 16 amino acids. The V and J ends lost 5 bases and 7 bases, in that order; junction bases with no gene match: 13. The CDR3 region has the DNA TGTGCCAGTAGTCTCCGGGGGAGCGGGAGTCGGAATGAGCAGTTCTTC. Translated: CASSLRGSGSRNEQFF.

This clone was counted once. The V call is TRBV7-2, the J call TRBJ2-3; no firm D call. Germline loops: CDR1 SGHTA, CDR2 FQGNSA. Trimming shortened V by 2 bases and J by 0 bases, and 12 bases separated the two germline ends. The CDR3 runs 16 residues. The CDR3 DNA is TGTGCCAGCAGCTTATCTACAGACCCTAGCACAGATACGCAGTATTTT. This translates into CASSLSTDPSTDTQYF.